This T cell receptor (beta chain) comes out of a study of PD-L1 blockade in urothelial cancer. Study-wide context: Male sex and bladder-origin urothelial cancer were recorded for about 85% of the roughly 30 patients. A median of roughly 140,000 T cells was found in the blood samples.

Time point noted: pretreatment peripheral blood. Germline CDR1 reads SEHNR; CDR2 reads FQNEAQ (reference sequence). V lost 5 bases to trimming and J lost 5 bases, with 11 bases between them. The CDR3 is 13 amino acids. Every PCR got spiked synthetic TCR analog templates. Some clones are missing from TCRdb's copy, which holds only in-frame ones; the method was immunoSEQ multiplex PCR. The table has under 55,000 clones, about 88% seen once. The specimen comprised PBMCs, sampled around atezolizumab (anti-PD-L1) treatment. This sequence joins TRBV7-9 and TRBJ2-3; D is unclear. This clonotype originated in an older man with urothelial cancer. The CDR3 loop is CASSPRSGDTQYF. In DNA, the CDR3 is TGTGCCAGCAGCCCTAGGTCTGGAGATACGCAGTATTTT.